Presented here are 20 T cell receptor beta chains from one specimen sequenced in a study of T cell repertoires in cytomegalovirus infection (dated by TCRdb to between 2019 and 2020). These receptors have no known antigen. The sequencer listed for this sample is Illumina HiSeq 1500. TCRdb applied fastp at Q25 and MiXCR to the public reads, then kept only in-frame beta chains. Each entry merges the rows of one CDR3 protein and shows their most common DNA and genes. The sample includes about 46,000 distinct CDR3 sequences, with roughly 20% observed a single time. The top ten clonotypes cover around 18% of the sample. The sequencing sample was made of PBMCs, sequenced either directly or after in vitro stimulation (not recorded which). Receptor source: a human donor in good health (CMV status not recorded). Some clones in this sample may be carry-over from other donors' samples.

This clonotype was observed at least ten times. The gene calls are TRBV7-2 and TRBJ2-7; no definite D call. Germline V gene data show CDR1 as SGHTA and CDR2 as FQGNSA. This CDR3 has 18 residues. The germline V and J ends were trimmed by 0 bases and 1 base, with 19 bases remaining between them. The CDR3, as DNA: TGTGCCAGCAGCTTAGCGGGCAGTTTTCGACCCGGGTCCTACGAGCAGTACTTC. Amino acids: CASSLAGSFRPGSYEQYF.

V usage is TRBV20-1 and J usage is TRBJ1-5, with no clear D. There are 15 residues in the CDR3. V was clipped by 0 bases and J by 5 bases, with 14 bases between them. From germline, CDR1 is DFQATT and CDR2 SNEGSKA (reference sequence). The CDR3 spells CSARDLGKTHQPQHF. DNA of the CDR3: TGCAGTGCTAGAGATCTCGGGAAGACCCATCAGCCCCAGCATTTT.

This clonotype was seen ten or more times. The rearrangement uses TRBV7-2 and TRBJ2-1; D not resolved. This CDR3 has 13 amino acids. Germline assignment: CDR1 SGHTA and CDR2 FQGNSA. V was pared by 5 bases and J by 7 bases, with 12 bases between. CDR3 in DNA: TGTGCCAGCAGCAAGACTCGTCGGAATGAGCAGTTCTTC. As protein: CASSKTRRNEQFF.

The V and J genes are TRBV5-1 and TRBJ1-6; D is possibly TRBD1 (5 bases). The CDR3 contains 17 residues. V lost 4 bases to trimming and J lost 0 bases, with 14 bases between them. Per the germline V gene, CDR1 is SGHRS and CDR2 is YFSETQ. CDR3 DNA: TGCGCCAGCAGCGACCGGACGCAGGGCTCCTATAATTCACCCCTCCACTTT. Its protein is CASSDRTQGSYNSPLHF.

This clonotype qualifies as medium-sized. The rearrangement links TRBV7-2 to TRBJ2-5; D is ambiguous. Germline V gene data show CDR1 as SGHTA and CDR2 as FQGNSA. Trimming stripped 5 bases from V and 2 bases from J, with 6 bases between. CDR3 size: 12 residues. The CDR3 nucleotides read TGTGCCAGCAGCCAGGATCAAGAGACCCAGTACTTC. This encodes CASSQDQETQYF.

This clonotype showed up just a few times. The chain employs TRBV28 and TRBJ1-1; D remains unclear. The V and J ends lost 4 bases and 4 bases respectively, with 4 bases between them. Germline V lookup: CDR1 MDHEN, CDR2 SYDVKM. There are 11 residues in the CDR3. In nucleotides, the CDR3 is TGTGCCAGCAGTTGGTTCACTGAAGCTTTCTTT. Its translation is CASSWFTEAFF.

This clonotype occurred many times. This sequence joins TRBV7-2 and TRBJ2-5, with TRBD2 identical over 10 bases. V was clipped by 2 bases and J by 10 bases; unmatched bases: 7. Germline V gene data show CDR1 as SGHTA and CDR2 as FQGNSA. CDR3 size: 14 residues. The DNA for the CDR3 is TGTGCCAGCAGCTTAAGGGAGCGGGGGGGCGTCCAGTACTTC. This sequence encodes CASSLRERGGVQYF.

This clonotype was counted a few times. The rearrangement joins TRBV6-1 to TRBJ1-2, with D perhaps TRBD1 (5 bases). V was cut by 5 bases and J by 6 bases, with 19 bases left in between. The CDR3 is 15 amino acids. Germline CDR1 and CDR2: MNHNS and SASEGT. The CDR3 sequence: CASSPQRLGGDGYTF. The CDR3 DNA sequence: TGTGCCAGCAGTCCCCAACGGTTGGGGGGGGATGGCTACACCTTC.

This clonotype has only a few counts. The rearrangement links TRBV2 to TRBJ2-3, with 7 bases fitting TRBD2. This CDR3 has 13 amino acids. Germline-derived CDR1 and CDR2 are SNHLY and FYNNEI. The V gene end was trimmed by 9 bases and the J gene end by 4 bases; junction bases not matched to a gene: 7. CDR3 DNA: TGTGCCAGGGGGACTACCGGTGCAGATACGCAGTATTTT. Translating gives CARGTTGADTQYF.

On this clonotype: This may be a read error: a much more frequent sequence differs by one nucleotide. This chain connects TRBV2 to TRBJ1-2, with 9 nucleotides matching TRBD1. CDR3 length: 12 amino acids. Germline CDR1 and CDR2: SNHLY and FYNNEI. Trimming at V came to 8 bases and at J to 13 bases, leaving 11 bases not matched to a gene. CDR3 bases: TGTGCCAGCGGTGGGCGGGACAGGGCCTGCACCTTC. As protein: CASGGRDRACTF.

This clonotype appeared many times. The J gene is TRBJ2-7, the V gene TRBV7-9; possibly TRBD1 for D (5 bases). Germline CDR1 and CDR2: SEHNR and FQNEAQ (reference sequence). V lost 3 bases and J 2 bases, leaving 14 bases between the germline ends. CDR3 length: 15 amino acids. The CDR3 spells CASSFDRKSTYEQYF. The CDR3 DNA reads TGTGCCAGCAGCTTCGACAGAAAAAGTACCTACGAGCAGTACTTC. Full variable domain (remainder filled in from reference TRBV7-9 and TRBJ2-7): DTGVSQNPRHKITKRGQNVTFRCDPISEHNRLYWYRQTLGQGPEFLTYFQNEAQLEKSRLLSDRFSAERPKGSFSTLEIQRTEQGDSAMYLCASSFDRKSTYEQYFGPGTRLTVT.

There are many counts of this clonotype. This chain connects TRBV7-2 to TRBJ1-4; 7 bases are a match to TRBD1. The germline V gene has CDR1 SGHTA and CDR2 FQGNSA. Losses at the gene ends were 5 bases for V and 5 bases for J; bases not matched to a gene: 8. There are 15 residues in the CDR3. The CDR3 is CASSLTGVPNEKLFF. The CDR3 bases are TGTGCCAGCAGCCTCACAGGGGTTCCAAATGAAAAACTGTTTTTT.

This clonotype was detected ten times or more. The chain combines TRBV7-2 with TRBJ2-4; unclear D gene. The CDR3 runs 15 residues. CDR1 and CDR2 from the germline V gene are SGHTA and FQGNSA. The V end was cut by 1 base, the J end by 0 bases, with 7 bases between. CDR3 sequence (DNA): TGTGCCAGCAGCTTAGGTTCAGTAGCCAAAAACATTCAGTACTTC. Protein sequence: CASSLGSVAKNIQYF.

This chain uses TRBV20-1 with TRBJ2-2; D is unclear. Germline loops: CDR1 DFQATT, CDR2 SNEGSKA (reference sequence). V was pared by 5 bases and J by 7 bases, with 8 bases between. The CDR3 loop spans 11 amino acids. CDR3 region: CSAPHIGELFF. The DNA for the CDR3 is TGCAGTGCTCCCCACATCGGGGAGCTGTTTTTT.

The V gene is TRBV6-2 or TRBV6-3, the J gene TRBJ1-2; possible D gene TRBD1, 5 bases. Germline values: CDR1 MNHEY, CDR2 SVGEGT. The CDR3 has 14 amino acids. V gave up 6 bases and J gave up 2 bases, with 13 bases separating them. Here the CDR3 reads CASRDGTGNYGYTF. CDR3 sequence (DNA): TGTGCCAGCAGGGACGGGACTGGGAACTATGGCTACACCTTC.

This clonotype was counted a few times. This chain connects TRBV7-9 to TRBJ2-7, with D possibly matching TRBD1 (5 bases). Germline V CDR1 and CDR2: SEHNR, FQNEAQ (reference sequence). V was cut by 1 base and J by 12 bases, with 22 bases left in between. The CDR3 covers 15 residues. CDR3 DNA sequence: TGTGCCAGCAGCTTAGGGGGCTGGTCTGCCCCACTGCGGTACTTC. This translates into CASSLGGWSAPLRYF.

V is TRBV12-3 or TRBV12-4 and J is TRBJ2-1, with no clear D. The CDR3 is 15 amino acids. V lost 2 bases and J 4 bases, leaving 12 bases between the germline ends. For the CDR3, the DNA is TGTGCCAGCAGTTTATCCCCCAGCCCGTACAATGAGCAGTTCTTC. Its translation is CASSLSPSPYNEQFF.

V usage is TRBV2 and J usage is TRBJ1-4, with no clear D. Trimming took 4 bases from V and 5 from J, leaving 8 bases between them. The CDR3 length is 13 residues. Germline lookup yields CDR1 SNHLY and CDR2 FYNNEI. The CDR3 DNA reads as TGTGCCAGCAGTGGGCAGGCAAATGAAAAACTGTTTTTT. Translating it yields CASSGQANEKLFF.

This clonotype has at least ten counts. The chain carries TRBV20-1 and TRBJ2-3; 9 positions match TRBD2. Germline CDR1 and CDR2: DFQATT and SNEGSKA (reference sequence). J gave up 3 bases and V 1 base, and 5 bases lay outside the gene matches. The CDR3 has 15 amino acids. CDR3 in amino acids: CSARGGSGRTDTQYF. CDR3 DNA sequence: TGCAGTGCTAGAGGGGGTAGCGGGAGAACAGATACGCAGTATTTT.

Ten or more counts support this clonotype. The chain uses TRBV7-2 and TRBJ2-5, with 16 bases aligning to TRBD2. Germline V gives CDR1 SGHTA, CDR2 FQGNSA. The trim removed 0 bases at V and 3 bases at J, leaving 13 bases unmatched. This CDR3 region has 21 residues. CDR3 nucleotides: TGTGCCAGCAGCTTAGCCGCTCCGGGACTAGCGGGGGGGCCCTCGGAAGAGACCCAGTACTTC. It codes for CASSLAAPGLAGGPSEETQYF. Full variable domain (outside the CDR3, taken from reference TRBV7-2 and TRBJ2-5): GAGVSQSPSNKVTEKGKDVELRCDPISGHTALYWYRQSLGQGLEFLIYFQGNSAPDKSGLPSDRFSAERTGGSVSTLTIQRTQQEDSAVYLCASSLAAPGLAGGPSEETQYFGPGTRLLVL.